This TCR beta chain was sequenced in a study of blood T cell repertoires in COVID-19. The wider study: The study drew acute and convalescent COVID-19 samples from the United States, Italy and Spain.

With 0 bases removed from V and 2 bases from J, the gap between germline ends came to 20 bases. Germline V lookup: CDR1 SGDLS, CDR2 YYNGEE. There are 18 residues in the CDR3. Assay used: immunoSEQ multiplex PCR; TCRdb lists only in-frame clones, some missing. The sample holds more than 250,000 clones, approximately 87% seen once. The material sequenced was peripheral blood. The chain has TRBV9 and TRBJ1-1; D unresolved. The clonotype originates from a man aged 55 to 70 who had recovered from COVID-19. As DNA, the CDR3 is TGTGCCAGCAGCGTAGGAGTGACGCCTTCCCGGAGAAACACTGAAGCTTTCTTT. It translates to CASSVGVTPSRRNTEAFF. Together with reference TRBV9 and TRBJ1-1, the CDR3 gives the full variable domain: DSGVTQTPKHLITATGQRVTLRCSPRSGDLSVYWYQQSLDQGLQFLIQYYNGEERAKGNILERFSAQQFPDLHSELNLSSLELGDSALYFCASSVGVTPSRRNTEAFFGQGTRLTVV.